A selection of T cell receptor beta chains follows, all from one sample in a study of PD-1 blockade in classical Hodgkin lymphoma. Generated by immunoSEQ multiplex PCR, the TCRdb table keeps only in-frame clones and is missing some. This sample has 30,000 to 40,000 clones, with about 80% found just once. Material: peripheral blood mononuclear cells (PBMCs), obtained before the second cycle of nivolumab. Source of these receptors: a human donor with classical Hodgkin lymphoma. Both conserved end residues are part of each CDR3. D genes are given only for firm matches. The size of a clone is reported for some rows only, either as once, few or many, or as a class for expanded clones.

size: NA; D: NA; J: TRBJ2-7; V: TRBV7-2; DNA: TGTGCCAGCAGCCGAGCAAACCGGGCCTCCACCTCCTACGAGCAGTACTTC; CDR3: CASSRANRASTSYEQYF
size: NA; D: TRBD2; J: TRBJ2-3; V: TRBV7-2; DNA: TGTGCCAGCAGCCGAGACCCGGGACTAGCGGGGGGGCGAGATACGCAGTATTTT; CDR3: CASSRDPGLAGGRDTQYF
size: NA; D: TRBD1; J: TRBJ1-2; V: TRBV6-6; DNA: TGTGCCAGCAGCACAGGGGGCGCAGGCTACACCTTC; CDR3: CASSTGGAGYTF
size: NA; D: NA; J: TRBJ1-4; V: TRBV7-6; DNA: TGTGCCAGCAGGTTAAATCCTGCAGGACGAAATGAAAAACTGTTTTTT; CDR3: CASRLNPAGRNEKLFF
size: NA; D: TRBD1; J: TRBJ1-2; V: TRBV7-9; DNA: TGTGCCAGCAGCTTAGCGCCCCGACAGGGTCGAACTGGCTACACCTTC; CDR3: CASSLAPRQGRTGYTF
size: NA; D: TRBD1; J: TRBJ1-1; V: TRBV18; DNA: TGTGCCAGCTCACCACCGGACAGGAGGGCTTTCTTT; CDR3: CASSPPDRRAFF
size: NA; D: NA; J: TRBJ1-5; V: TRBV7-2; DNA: TGTGCCAGCAGCTTAGGCCCCCAGGCCGGGCGCAATCAGCCCCAGCATTTT; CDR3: CASSLGPQAGRNQPQHF
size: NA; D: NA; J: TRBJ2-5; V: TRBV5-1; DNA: TGCGCCAGCAGCCCCCGGGACGCGGGAACCCAGTACTTC; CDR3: CASSPRDAGTQYF
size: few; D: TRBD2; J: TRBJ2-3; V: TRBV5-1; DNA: TGCGCCAGCATCCGCGGGGGGAGCACAGATACGCAGTATTTT; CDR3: CASIRGGSTDTQYF
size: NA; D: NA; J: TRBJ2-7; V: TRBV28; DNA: TGTGCCAGCAGCGGGGTGGAGTGGGAGCAGTACTTC; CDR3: CASSGVEWEQYF
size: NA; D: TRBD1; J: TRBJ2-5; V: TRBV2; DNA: TGTGCCAGCAGTGAGCCGGGACAGCTTTACTTC; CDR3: CASSEPGQLYF
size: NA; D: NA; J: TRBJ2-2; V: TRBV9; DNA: TGTGCCAGCAGCGTCTCGGGCACCGGGGAGCTGTTTTTT; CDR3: CASSVSGTGELFF
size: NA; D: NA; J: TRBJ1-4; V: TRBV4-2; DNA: TGTGCCAGCAGCCAAGAGGAGTCAACTAATGAAAAACTGTTTTTT; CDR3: CASSQEESTNEKLFF
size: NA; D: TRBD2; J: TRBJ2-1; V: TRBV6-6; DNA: TGTGCCAGCAGTCATAGCGGGGGCCACTACAATGAGCAGTTCTTC; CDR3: CASSHSGGHYNEQFF
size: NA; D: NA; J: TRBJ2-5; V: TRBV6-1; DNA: TGTGCCAGCAGAAGGGACGCAGAGGCCCAGTACTTC; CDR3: CASRRDAEAQYF
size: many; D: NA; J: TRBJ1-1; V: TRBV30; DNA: TGTGCCTGGAGTCAGGGGTGGACTGAAGCTTTCTTT; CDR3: CAWSQGWTEAFF
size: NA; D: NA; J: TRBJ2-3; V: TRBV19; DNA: TGTGCCAGTAGCGGGGCTAGCACAGATACGCAGTATTTT; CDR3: CASSGASTDTQYF
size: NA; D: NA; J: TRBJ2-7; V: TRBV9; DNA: TGTGCCAGCAGCGTAGACTCCGACACCGGGGGAGAGCAGTACTTC; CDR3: CASSVDSDTGGEQYF
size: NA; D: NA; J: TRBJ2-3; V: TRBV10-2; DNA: TGCGCCAGCAGTGAGTCGGAAGGCCTAGGAGATACGCAGTATTTT; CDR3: CASSESEGLGDTQYF
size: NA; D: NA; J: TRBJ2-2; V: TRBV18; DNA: TGTGCCAGCTCAGGGGAAGGGGAGCTGTTTTTT; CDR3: CASSGEGELFF
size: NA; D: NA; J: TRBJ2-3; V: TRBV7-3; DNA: TGTGCCAGCAGCCCCGGGGGTGCAGATACGCAGTATTTT; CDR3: CASSPGGADTQYF
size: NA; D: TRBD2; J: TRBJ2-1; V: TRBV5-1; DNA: TGCGCCAGCAGCTTAGGACTAGCGGCGAGCTCCTACAATGAGCAGTTCTTC; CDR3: CASSLGLAASSYNEQFF
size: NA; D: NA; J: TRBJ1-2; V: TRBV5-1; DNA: TGCGCCAGCAGCTTCACAGGGTCGGATGGCTACACCTTC; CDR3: CASSFTGSDGYTF
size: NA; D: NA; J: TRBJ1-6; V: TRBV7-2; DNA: TGTGCCAGCAGCTTATATCGTGATTCACCCCTCCACTTT; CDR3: CASSLYRDSPLHF
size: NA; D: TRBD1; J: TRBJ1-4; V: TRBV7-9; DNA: TGTGCCAGCAGCCCGGGACAGGGGGTTATGAATGAAAAACTGTTTTTT; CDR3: CASSPGQGVMNEKLFF
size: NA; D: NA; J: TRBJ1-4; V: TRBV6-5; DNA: TGTGCCAGCAGTTACGGAGGGACTAATGAAAAACTGTTTTTT; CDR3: CASSYGGTNEKLFF
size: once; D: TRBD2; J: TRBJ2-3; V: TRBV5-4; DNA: TGTGCCAGCAGCCCCGGGGGGGGCCTTGGAGATACGCAGTATTTT; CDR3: CASSPGGGLGDTQYF
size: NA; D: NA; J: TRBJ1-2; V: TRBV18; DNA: TGTGCCAGCTCACAAGGGCAGAAATATGGCTACACCTTC; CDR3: CASSQGQKYGYTF
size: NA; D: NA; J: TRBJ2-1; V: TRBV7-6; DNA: TGTGCCAGCAGCCCGCACAGGCACCCTTACAATGAGCAGTTCTTC; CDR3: CASSPHRHPYNEQFF
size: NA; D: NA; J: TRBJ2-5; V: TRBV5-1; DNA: TGCGCCAGCAGCTTGGACCCCGGCCCAGGGGCGGAGACCCAGTACTTC; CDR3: CASSLDPGPGAETQYF
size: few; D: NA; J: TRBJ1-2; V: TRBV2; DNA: TGTGCCAGCAGCCAAGAGAGGGGGAAGGATGGCTACACCTTC; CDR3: CASSQERGKDGYTF
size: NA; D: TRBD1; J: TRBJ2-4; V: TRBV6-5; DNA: TGTGCCAGCAGTTACTCGACAGGGCCAGGAAACATTCAGTACTTC; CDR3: CASSYSTGPGNIQYF
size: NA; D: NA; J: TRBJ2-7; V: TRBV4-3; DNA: TGCGCCAGCAGCCGGGGCTCCGGGGCAGTCTACGAGCAGTACTTC; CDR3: CASSRGSGAVYEQYF
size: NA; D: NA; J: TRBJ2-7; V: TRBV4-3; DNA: TGCGCCAGCAGCCAAGAAGTGTGGCCGTTCCCCTACGAGCAGTACTTC; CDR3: CASSQEVWPFPYEQYF
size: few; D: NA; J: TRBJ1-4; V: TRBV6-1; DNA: TGTGCCAGCAGTGAAGTTCAGGACGTTCAACTGTTTTTT; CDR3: CASSEVQDVQLFF
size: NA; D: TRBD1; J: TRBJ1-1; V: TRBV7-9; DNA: TGTGCCAGCGGGTTGACAGGGGTTACTGAAGCTTTCTTT; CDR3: CASGLTGVTEAFF
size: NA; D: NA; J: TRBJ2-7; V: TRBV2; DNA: TGTGCCAGCGCCCGCCGGCCACCAAATCAGTCCTCCTACGAGCAGTACTTC; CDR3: CASARRPPNQSSYEQYF
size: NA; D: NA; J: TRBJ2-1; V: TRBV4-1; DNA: TGCGCCAGCAGCCAAGCGGGCACCTTCTACAATGAGCAGTTCTTC; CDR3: CASSQAGTFYNEQFF
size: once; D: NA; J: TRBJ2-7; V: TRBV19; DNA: TGTGCCAGTAGTTGGGGCATCAACTACGAGCAGTACTTC; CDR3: CASSWGINYEQYF
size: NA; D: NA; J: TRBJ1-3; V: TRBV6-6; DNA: TGTGCCAGCAGTTACTTGACAGCTGGAAACACCATATATTTT; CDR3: CASSYLTAGNTIYF
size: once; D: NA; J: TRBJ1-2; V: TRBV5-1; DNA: TGCGCCAGCACCAGAGCGAGGATAGAAGAGGGCTACACCTTC; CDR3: CASTRARIEEGYTF
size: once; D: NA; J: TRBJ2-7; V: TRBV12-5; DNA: TGTGCTAGTGGTTTTGGCGGGGCCGTCTACGAGCAGTACTTC; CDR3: CASGFGGAVYEQYF
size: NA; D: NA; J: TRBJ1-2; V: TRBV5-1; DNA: TGCGCCAGCAGCGCCAGCGGACCAAACTATGGCTACACCTTC; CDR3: CASSASGPNYGYTF
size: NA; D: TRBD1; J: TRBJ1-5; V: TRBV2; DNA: TGTGCCAGCAGTGAAAGGACAGGGGATCAGCCCCAGCATTTT; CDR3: CASSERTGDQPQHF
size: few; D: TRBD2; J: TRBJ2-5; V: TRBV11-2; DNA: TGTGCCAGCAGCTTTTCGACTAGCTTCCAAGAGACCCAGTACTTC; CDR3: CASSFSTSFQETQYF
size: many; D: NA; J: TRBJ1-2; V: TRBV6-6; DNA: TGTGCCAGCAGTTACTCATTCGGGGGGCGTTATGGCTACACCTTC; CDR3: CASSYSFGGRYGYTF
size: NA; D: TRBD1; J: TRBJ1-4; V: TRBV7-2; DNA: TGTGCCAGCAGCTCCACAGGGGCCTATGAAAAACTGTTTTTT; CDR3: CASSSTGAYEKLFF